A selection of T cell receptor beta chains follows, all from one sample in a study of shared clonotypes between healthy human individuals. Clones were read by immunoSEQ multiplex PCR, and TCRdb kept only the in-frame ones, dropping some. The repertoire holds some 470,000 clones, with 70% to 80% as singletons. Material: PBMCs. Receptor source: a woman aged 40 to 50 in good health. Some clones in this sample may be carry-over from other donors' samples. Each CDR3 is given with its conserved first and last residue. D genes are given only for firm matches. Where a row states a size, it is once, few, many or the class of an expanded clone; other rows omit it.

CDR3 DNA: TGTGCCAGCAGTTACATAGGGGTAGGGGAAAAACTGTTTTTT
CDR3 protein: CASSYIGVGEKLFF
clone size: NA
J gene: TRBJ1-4
D gene: NA
V gene: TRBV6-6

CDR3 DNA: TGTGCCAGCAGTAAAGGGACTAGTCCCGGGGAGCTGTTTTTT
CDR3 protein: CASSKGTSPGELFF
clone size: NA
J gene: TRBJ2-2
D gene: TRBD2
V gene: TRBV6-5

CDR3 DNA: TGTGCCAGCAGCTTAGTGGGGACAGCTCAGGGAAACACCATATATTTT
CDR3 protein: CASSLVGTAQGNTIYF
clone size: NA
J gene: TRBJ1-3
D gene: TRBD1
V gene: TRBV7-2

CDR3 DNA: TGTGCCAGCTCACCGGACAGGGGGAACACTGAAGCTTTCTTT
CDR3 protein: CASSPDRGNTEAFF
clone size: NA
J gene: TRBJ1-1
D gene: TRBD1
V gene: TRBV18

CDR3 DNA: TGTGCCAGCAGTGAGGGACAGGGGGCGGCTGGGGTGCAGTACTTC
CDR3 protein: CASSEGQGAAGVQYF
clone size: NA
J gene: TRBJ2-7
D gene: TRBD1
V gene: TRBV2

CDR3 DNA: TGTGCCAGCAGTGCCGGGACTAGCGGTACCTACGAGCAGTACTTC
CDR3 protein: CASSAGTSGTYEQYF
clone size: NA
J gene: TRBJ2-7
D gene: TRBD2
V gene: TRBV28

CDR3 DNA: TGTGCCAGCAGCCGGCAGGGGAACACAGATACGCAGTATTTT
CDR3 protein: CASSRQGNTDTQYF
clone size: NA
J gene: TRBJ2-3
D gene: NA
V gene: TRBV7-9

CDR3 DNA: TGTGCCAGCAGTGTAACTAGCGGGAGGACTCTGACCTACGAGCAGTACTTC
CDR3 protein: CASSVTSGRTLTYEQYF
clone size: NA
J gene: TRBJ2-7
D gene: TRBD2
V gene: TRBV2

CDR3 DNA: TGTGCCAGCAGTCCCTTGTCCGAGCAGTACTTC
CDR3 protein: CASSPLSEQYF
clone size: few
J gene: TRBJ2-7
D gene: NA
V gene: TRBV28

CDR3 DNA: TGCGCCAGCAGCTTGCGGGTAGGGGGCGACGAGCAGTACTTC
CDR3 protein: CASSLRVGGDEQYF
clone size: NA
J gene: TRBJ2-7
D gene: TRBD1
V gene: TRBV5-1

CDR3 DNA: TGTGCCACCAGCGGAGGGGACACACGTCCTAACGTCGGCGAGCAGTACTTC
CDR3 protein: CATSGGDTRPNVGEQYF
clone size: NA
J gene: TRBJ2-7
D gene: NA
V gene: TRBV15

CDR3 DNA: TGCGCCAGCAGCTTGGTACTCGGGGGGTTGAACACTGAAGCTTTCTTT
CDR3 protein: CASSLVLGGLNTEAFF
clone size: NA
J gene: TRBJ1-1
D gene: NA
V gene: TRBV5-1

CDR3 DNA: TGTGCCAGCAGCTTAGCAGGGACCCTATACGAGCAGTACTTC
CDR3 protein: CASSLAGTLYEQYF
clone size: once
J gene: TRBJ2-7
D gene: NA
V gene: TRBV7-2

CDR3 DNA: TGCGCCAGCAGCTTAATGGGGGGACTAGCGGGAGACAATGAGCAGTTCTTC
CDR3 protein: CASSLMGGLAGDNEQFF
clone size: NA
J gene: TRBJ2-1
D gene: TRBD2
V gene: TRBV5-1

CDR3 DNA: TGCGCCAGCAGCTACTCTATTTACAGGGATACCGGGGAGCTGTTTTTT
CDR3 protein: CASSYSIYRDTGELFF
clone size: NA
J gene: TRBJ2-2
D gene: NA
V gene: TRBV5-1

CDR3 DNA: TGTGCCAGCAGTAAAATTCCGGGAGCCCACGAGCAGTACTTC
CDR3 protein: CASSKIPGAHEQYF
clone size: NA
J gene: TRBJ2-7
D gene: NA
V gene: TRBV27

CDR3 DNA: TGTGCCAGCAGCCAAGCAATTAATGAAAAACTGTTTTTT
CDR3 protein: CASSQAINEKLFF
clone size: NA
J gene: TRBJ1-4
D gene: NA
V gene: TRBV14